This T cell receptor beta chain came from a study of cytomegalovirus exposure and HLA in healthy donors. Study-level results: Association of a missense DCLRE1C variant with TCR beta V- and J-gene trimming was reported in a later analysis. CMV antigen specificity of a few CMV-associated chains was confirmed in vitro. In a later analysis, across HLA loci, associated TCR counts were highest for DRB1, lowest for HLA-C.

CDR3 length: 15 amino acids. Unmatched junction bases numbered 7, after V lost 5 bases and J lost 3 bases. CDR1 MNHEY and CDR2 SVGAGI come from the germline V gene. Healthy people donating bone marrow made up the donors. A word on this clone: What it binds is unknown.

PCR was performed using 60 Vbeta and 13 Jbeta primers. Method: immunoSEQ multiplex PCR; TCRdb's copy keeps in-frame clones and lacks some. The sample lists under 200,000 clones, approximately 80% occurring once. The TCR was taken from a man between 18 and 35 years old in good health and CMV-seronegative. Sequencing was done on a sample of PBMCs. The chain joins TRBV6-5 to TRBJ1-2; 9 bases map to TRBD1. The CDR3: CASSLTDRGYYGYTF. Here the CDR3 DNA reads TGTGCCAGCAGTCTAACGGACAGGGGTTACTATGGCTACACCTTC.